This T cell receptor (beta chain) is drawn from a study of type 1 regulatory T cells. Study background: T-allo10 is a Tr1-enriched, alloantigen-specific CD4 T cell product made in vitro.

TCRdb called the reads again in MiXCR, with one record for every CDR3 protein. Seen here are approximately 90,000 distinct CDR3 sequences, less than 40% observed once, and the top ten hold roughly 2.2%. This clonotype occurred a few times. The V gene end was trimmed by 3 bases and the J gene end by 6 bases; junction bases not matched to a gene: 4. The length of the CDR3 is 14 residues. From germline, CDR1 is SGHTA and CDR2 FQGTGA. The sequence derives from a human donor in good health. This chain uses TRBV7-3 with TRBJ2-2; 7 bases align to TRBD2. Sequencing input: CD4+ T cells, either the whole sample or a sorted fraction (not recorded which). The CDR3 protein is CASSLTSLPGELFF. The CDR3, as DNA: TGTGCCAGCAGCTTGACTAGCCTCCCCGGGGAGCTGTTTTTT.